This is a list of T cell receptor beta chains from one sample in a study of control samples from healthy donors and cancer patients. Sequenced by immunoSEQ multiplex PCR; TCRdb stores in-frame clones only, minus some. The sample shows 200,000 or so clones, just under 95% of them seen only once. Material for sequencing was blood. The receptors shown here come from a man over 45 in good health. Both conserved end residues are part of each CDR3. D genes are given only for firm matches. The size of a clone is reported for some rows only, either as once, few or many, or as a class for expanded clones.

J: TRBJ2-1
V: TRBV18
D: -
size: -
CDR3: CASSPGLSGAGNEQFF
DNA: TGTGCCAGCTCACCGGGGTTATCGGGGGCCGGGAATGAGCAGTTCTTC

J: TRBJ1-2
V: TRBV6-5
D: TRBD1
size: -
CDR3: CASSTAGLTGGGYTF
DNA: TGTGCCAGCAGCACGGCCGGGCTAACAGGGGGTGGCTACACCTTC

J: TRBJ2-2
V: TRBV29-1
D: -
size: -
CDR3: CSVPHPWVGGNTGELFF
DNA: TGCAGCGTCCCCCATCCTTGGGTGGGGGGGAACACCGGGGAGCTGTTTTTT

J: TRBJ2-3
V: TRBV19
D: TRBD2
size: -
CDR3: CASSISGATDTQYF
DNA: TGTGCCAGTAGTATAAGCGGGGCCACAGATACGCAGTATTTT

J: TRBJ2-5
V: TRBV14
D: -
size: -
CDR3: CASSQVGGLPETQYF
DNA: TGTGCCAGCAGCCAAGTAGGGGGACTACCAGAGACCCAGTACTTC

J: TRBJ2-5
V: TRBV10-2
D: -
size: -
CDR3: CASSGRGGRETQYF
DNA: TGCGCCAGCAGTGGGAGAGGGGGGAGGGAGACCCAGTACTTC

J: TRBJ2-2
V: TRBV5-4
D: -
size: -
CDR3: CASSLSGLRRTGELFF
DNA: TGTGCCAGCAGCTTGTCTGGACTCAGGCGCACCGGGGAGCTGTTTTTT

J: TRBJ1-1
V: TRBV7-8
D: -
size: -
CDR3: CASSDRVQGANTEAFF
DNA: TGTGCCAGCAGCGACCGGGTCCAGGGCGCGAACACTGAAGCTTTCTTT

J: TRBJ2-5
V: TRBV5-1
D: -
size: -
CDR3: CASSVNLQETQYF
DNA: TGCGCCAGCAGCGTTAATCTCCAAGAGACCCAGTACTTC

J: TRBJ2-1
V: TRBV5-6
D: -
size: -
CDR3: CASSLGGRPHEQFF
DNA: TGTGCCAGCAGCTTGGGGGGGCGACCCCATGAGCAGTTCTTC

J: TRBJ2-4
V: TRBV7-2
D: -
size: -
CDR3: CASSLVVADPSAKNIQYF
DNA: TGTGCCAGCAGCTTAGTTGTCGCGGACCCTTCAGCCAAAAACATTCAGTACTTC

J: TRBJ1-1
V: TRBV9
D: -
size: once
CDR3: CASSVVMGTEAFF
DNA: TGTGCCAGCAGCGTCGTAATGGGGACTGAAGCTTTCTTT

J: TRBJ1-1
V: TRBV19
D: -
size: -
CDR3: CASRGEGFTEAFF
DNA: TGTGCCAGTAGGGGAGAGGGCTTCACTGAAGCTTTCTTT

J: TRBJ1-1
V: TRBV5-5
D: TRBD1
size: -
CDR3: CASPRTGGTEAFF
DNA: TGTGCCAGTCCGAGGACAGGGGGAACTGAAGCTTTCTTT

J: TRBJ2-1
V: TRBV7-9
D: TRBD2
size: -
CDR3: CASSLGAGGLNEQFF
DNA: TGTGCCAGCAGCTTAGGGGCGGGAGGGCTGAATGAGCAGTTCTTC

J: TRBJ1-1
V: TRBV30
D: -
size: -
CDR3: CAQGGGQSGAFF
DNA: TGTGCCCAAGGGGGGGGGCAGTCGGGAGCTTTCTTT

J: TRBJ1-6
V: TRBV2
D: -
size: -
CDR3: CASSAHSSPLHF
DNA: TGTGCCAGCAGTGCACACTCATCACCCCTCCACTTT

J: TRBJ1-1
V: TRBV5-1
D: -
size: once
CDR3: CASSQSSPTGKGTTTEAFF
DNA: TGCGCCAGCAGTCAATCTAGCCCGACAGGAAAGGGAACAACGACTGAAGCTTTCTTT

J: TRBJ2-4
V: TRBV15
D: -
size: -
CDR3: CATSRTYGGQTVAKNIQYF
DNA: TGTGCCACCAGCAGAACTTACGGGGGACAGACAGTAGCCAAAAACATTCAGTACTTC

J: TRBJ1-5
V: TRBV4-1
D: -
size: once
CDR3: CASSRSLLRGLTPQHF
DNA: TGCGCCAGCAGCCGATCCTTGCTTAGGGGGTTAACGCCCCAGCATTTT

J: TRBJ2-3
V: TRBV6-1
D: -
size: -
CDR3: CASSEERRGRGRTDTQYF
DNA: TGTGCCAGCAGTGAAGAGCGCCGGGGCAGGGGCCGCACAGATACGCAGTATTTT